This T cell receptor beta chain was sequenced during a study of blood T cells in healthy people across ages. The use of a sample-barcoded 5' primer and a J-beta primer mix characterized a second PCR of roughly 6 to 11 cycles. TCRdb ran MiXCR on the 5' RACE reads and lists one entry per CDR3 protein. The data show 790,000 or so distinct CDR3 sequences, about 46% seen once. Ten milliliters of peripheral blood were drawn from each donor. Findings and limits, study-wide: Greater diversity and more naive CD4+ cells were seen in long-lived donors than in aged donors.

This clonotype came up a few times. Antigen specificity is unknown. This sequence was found in an elderly man in good health. The material sequenced was blood.

The CDR3 bases are TGCAGCGTTGAGTTAGGTGGCTACACCTTC. Protein sequence: CSVELGGYTF. The chain is built from TRBV29-1 and TRBJ1-2; D is unclear. V was clipped by 3 bases and J by 7 bases, with 6 bases between them. This CDR3 has 10 amino acids. Germline loops: CDR1 SQVTM, CDR2 ANQGSEA.